This T cell receptor (beta chain) was recorded in a study of blood T cells in healthy people across ages. As regards this clonotype: Its antigen is unknown.

The study, taken as a whole, reports: The percentage of naive T cells correlated strongly with TCR beta diversity.

Primers used in a second PCR of roughly 7 to 11 cycles were a sample-barcoded 5' primer and a J-beta primer mix. MiXCR was run by TCRdb on the 5' RACE reads, yielding one entry per CDR3 protein. The sample lists about 1.4 million distinct CDR3 sequences, approximately 63% occurring once. The TCR was taken from a man between 18 and 29 years old in good health. Input material: blood.

CDR3: CATSREGVILVETQYF. CDR3 coding DNA: TGTGCCACCAGCAGAGAGGGGGTAATTTTAGTGGAGACCCAGTACTTC. The J gene is TRBJ2-5, the V gene TRBV15; D possibly matches TRBD1 or TRBD2 (5 bases each). Germline V gives CDR1 LNHNV, CDR2 YYDKDF (reference sequence). This CDR3 has 16 residues. Trimming removed 0 bases at V and 5 bases at J, with 16 bases between.